This T cell receptor (beta chain) was identified during a study of shared clonotypes between healthy human individuals. This CDR3 contains 15 residues. The V gene's germline CDR1 is MDHEN and CDR2 SYDVKM. Trimming pared 6 bases from V and 0 bases from J, leaving 15 bases between. Profiling relied on immunoSEQ multiplex PCR, and the TCRdb table lists in-frame clones only, not all of them. The top ten hold approximately 25% of the sample, which has roughly 100,000 clones, roughly 66% seen once. This clone was seen a handful of times. The chain is built from TRBV28 and TRBJ2-7; a weak D match, TRBD2 (7 bases). The sequence came from a woman in her thirties in good health. The sequencing sample was made of memory CD8+ T cells sorted from blood. Subset meaning: CD45RO+ cells pooled with CCR7-negative TemRA cells. CDR3 amino acids: CASSPGGPSSYEQYF. The CDR3, as DNA: TGTGCCAGCAGCCCGGGGGGCCCTTCCTCCTACGAGCAGTACTTC.